The 21 T cell receptor beta chains below were found in one sample sequenced in a study of regulatory T cells in long-lasting Graves disease. Relying on iRepertoire HTBI primers and Arm-PCR of CDR3 regions, the team built TCR beta libraries. One entry per CDR3 protein results from TCRdb running MiXCR on the multiplex PCR reads. The sample holds around 250,000 distinct CDR3 sequences, approximately 20% seen once. Specified time point: newly diagnosed GD, antithyroid drugs for less than 3 months. After RNA was extracted from PBMCs, the TCR library was made from it. These same data were also listed under a study on T cells in Graves' hyperthyroidism and ophthalmopathy.

The sample here was peripheral blood mononuclear cells (PBMCs), taken at new diagnosis, from a patient treated with antithyroid drugs. These receptors were taken from a woman in her thirties with Graves disease.

Here the CDR3 DNA reads TGCGCCAGCAGCCAAAATGAGAACATTCAGTACTTC. It encodes CASSQNENIQYF. The chain recombines TRBV4-1 with TRBJ2-4; D not resolved. V was pared by 2 bases and J by 7 bases, with 6 bases between. The CDR3 extends over 12 amino acids. In germline, CDR1 is MGHRA, CDR2 YSYEKL.

The chain couples TRBV27 to TRBJ1-5; 9 bases line up with TRBD1. V trimming: 5 bases; J trimming: 1 base; junction bases outside the gene matches: 9. From germline, CDR1 is MNHEY and CDR2 SMNVEV (reference sequence). This CDR3 contains 17 residues. DNA for the CDR3: TGTGCCAGCAGTCTGCCGGGACAGGGCAGAAGCAATCAGCCCCAGCATTTT. Translated: CASSLPGQGRSNQPQHF.

Concerning this clonotype itself: At one end the junction does not follow the germline gene, possibly because of a read error. This chain connects TRBV12-3 or TRBV12-4 to TRBJ2-1, with TRBD2 identical over 14 bases. This CDR3 region has 17 residues. CDR3 nucleotides: TGTGCCAGCAGTGGACTAGCGGGGGGCAGCTCCTGCAATGAGCAGTTCTTC. This translates into CASSGLAGGSSCNEQFF.

This clonotype occurred many times. DNA of the CDR3: TGTGCCAGCAGACAGACAGGGACAAAAGGCGCGTTCTTC. Translated, it gives CASRQTGTKGAFF. The chain links TRBV6-1 to TRBJ2-1; 7 bases are shared with TRBD1. From germline, CDR1 is MNHNS and CDR2 SASEGT. The CDR3 is made up of 13 amino acids. The V and J ends lost 6 bases and 15 bases, in that order; junction bases with no gene match: 14.

This clonotype was recorded many times. The DNA for the CDR3 is TGCAGTGCTAGTCGCCGGGAGCATAATTCACCCCTCCACTTT. Translated: CSASRREHNSPLHF. V is TRBV20-1 and J is TRBJ1-6; no clear D. This CDR3 region has 14 residues. The V gene lost 3 bases and the J gene lost 5 bases, with 11 bases spanning the gap. Germline lookup yields CDR1 DFQATT and CDR2 SNEGSKA (reference sequence).

This clonotype was counted ten times or more. The rearrangement links TRBV9 to TRBJ1-1; D not resolved. V was clipped by 0 bases and J by 1 base, with 4 bases between them. Germline V gene lookup returns CDR1 SGDLS and CDR2 YYNGEE. The CDR3 covers 13 residues. The DNA for the CDR3 is TGTGCCAGCAGCGTAGCTTGGAACACTGAAGCTTTCTTT. It encodes CASSVAWNTEAFF.

Comment on this clonotype: The CDR3 does not close with the conserved phenylalanine or tryptophan, likely indicating a read error. The J gene is TRBJ2-2, the V gene TRBV5-5, with 7 positions matching TRBD1. Germline V gene data show CDR1 as SGHKS and CDR2 as YYEKEE (reference sequence). There are 16 residues in the CDR3. Trimming cost V 5 bases and J 4 bases; bases outside gene matches: 11. The CDR3 spells CASSPHTGELTGELFL. The CDR3 DNA follows: TGTGCCAGCAGTCCACATACAGGGGAACTCACCGGGGAGCTGTTTTTG.

This clonotype was observed at least ten times. The V gene is TRBV7-2, the J gene TRBJ2-1; D is undetermined. The CDR3 sequence is 15 residues long. CDR1 and CDR2 (germline): SGHTA, FQGNSA. Trimming shortened V by 1 base and J by 5 bases, and 12 bases separated the two germline ends. CDR3 nucleotide sequence: TGTGCCAGCAGCTTAGTGGCCACGGGCGACAATGAGCAGTTCTTC. Translated, it gives CASSLVATGDNEQFF.

This clonotype was seen at least ten times. The chain has TRBV27 and TRBJ1-2, with D perhaps matching TRBD1 (6 bases). Trimming cost V 6 bases and J 2 bases, with 13 bases left between them. This CDR3 spans 14 amino acids. Looked up from germline, CDR1 is MNHEY and CDR2 is SMNVEV (reference sequence). CDR3 coding DNA: TGTGCCAGCAGACCCAACCAGGGGAACTATGGCTACACCTTC. As protein: CASRPNQGNYGYTF.

In its sample, this clonotype was seen a few times. The chain carries TRBV2 and TRBJ2-2, with TRBD1 as a possible D gene (5 bases). Germline CDR1 and CDR2: SNHLY and FYNNEI. This CDR3 spans 13 amino acids. Trimming pared 7 bases from V and 5 bases from J, leaving 11 bases between. CDR3 DNA: TGTGCCAGCAACAAGGGGTGGACCGGGGAGCTGTTTTTT. Amino acid sequence: CASNKGWTGELFF.

This clonotype was counted ten times or more. The chain couples TRBV2 to TRBJ1-2; a possible D gene is TRBD1 (5 bases). V was pared by 0 bases and J by 5 bases, with 16 bases between. Germline CDR1 and CDR2: SNHLY and FYNNEI. This CDR3 is 16 amino acids long. CDR3 DNA sequence: TGTGCCAGCAGTGAAGCATACGGGGCTTCTAGATATGGCTACACCTTC. Its protein product is CASSEAYGASRYGYTF.

In its sample, this clonotype was seen many times. The chain carries TRBV20-1 and TRBJ1-6, with D uncertain. The V and J ends lost 6 bases and 0 bases respectively, with 9 bases between them. Germline CDR1 is DFQATT and CDR2 is SNEGSKA (reference sequence). There are 14 residues in the CDR3. CDR3 region: CSAPPASYNSPLHF. CDR3 DNA sequence: TGCAGTGCCCCCCCTGCCTCCTATAATTCACCCCTCCACTTT.

There are a few counts of this clonotype. A clone one base away is much larger, so this may be a read error. The chain carries TRBV7-3 and TRBJ2-3; the D gene is possibly TRBD1 (6 bases). Germline CDR1 SGHTA, CDR2 FQGTGA. The length of the CDR3 is 17 residues. The CDR3 loop is CVSSPVIRDIHTDTQYF. The CDR3 region has the DNA TGTGTCAGCAGCCCCGTAATCCGGGACATTCACACAGATACGCAGTATTTT.

This clonotype was counted many times. The chain combines TRBV6-1 with TRBJ1-1, with D uncertain. Trimming removed 6 bases from V and 4 bases from J, with 12 bases in between. Germline V gene sequence: CDR1 MNHNS, CDR2 SASEGT. This CDR3 spans 13 amino acids. Here the CDR3 reads CASRPAKSTEAFF. The CDR3 DNA reads TGTGCCAGCAGACCGGCGAAGAGCACTGAAGCTTTCTTT.

The table lists this clonotype with many counts. The chain links TRBV2 to TRBJ2-3, with TRBD2 as a possible D gene (5 bases). CDR1 is SNHLY and CDR2 is FYNNEI in the germline V gene. This CDR3 is built from 13 residues. V was pared by 6 bases and J by 4 bases, with 11 bases between. CDR3 DNA: TGTGCCAGCAGGCGGGCGGGCCCAGATACGCAGTATTTT. This gives the protein CASRRAGPDTQYF.

This clonotype was found a few times. V and J are TRBV7-3 and TRBJ2-3, with a tentative D call TRBD2 (6 bases). This CDR3 region has 16 residues. Deletions cut 4 bases from V and 1 base from J, with 15 bases between. The germline V gene encodes CDR1 SGHTA and CDR2 FQGTGA. CDR3 DNA sequence: TGTGCCAGCAGCTCCGGCGGGGCGGCGGGCACAGATACGCAGTATTTT. As protein: CASSSGGAAGTDTQYF.

There are many counts of this clonotype. The chain uses TRBV14 and TRBJ1-5; D unclear. CDR1 and CDR2 (germline): SGHDN, FVKESK. V lost 0 bases to trimming and J lost 5 bases, with 5 bases between them. The CDR3 covers 13 residues. The CDR3 loop reads CASSQDSYQPQHF. CDR3 in DNA: TGTGCCAGCAGCCAAGACAGTTATCAGCCCCAGCATTTT.

This chain connects TRBV27 to TRBJ2-7, with D possibly TRBD1 on 6 matching bases. The CDR3 consists of 14 residues. V gave up 8 bases and J gave up 2 bases, with 16 bases separating them. Looked up from germline, CDR1 is MNHEY and CDR2 is SMNVEV (reference sequence). CDR3 in DNA: TGTGCCAGCCGCTTATACAGGGATACCTACGAGCAGTACTTC. It is translated as CASRLYRDTYEQYF.

The V and J genes are TRBV19 and TRBJ1-2, with TRBD1 matching over 11 bases. The CDR3 extends over 15 amino acids. Germline V gene data show CDR1 as LNHDA and CDR2 as SQIVND (reference sequence). After removal of 3 bases from V and 5 bases from J, the junction contained 5 bases not matched to a gene. The CDR3 DNA sequence: TGTGCCAGTAGTATCCGGGACAGGGGGGTGTATGGCTACACCTTC. Translated, it gives CASSIRDRGVYGYTF.

The rearrangement joins TRBV6-1 to TRBJ1-2; 8 nucleotides agree with TRBD1. The germline V gene encodes CDR1 MNHNS and CDR2 SASEGT. Unmatched junction bases numbered 8, after V lost 8 bases and J lost 3 bases. The CDR3 loop spans 14 amino acids. The CDR3 here is CASHPGGRDYGYTF. The CDR3 DNA sequence: TGTGCCAGCCATCCAGGGGGCAGGGACTATGGCTACACCTTC.

This clonotype has at least ten counts. The CDR3, as DNA: TGTGCCAGCAGCCAAGATTTCCAGCGGGGGCTGGGGAATGAGCAGTTCTTC. It specifies CASSQDFQRGLGNEQFF. This sequence joins TRBV3-1 and TRBJ2-1; 8 bases agree with TRBD2. Germline values: CDR1 LGHDT, CDR2 YNNKEL (reference sequence). Unmatched junction bases numbered 11, after V lost 0 bases and J lost 7 bases. The CDR3 runs 17 residues.